Following are 31 T cell receptor beta chains from one sample sequenced in a study of T cell responses to AZD1222 COVID-19 vaccine. Profiled with immunoSEQ multiplex PCR; TCRdb holds only in-frame clones, not every one. The table records around 84,000 clones, around 89% of them present only once. The material sequenced was peripheral blood, taken on day 0 of AZD1222 vaccination. The receptors shown here come from an adult in good health.

The rearrangement links TRBV10-3 to TRBJ2-7; 8 bases fit TRBD2. The CDR3 runs to 15 residues. In germline, CDR1 is ENHRY, CDR2 SYGVKD. The ends lost 6 bases at V and 0 bases at J; junction bases unmatched: 7. For the CDR3, the DNA is TGTGCCATCAGAGACGGAGCGGGGGCCTCCTACGAGCAGTACTTC. Its protein is CAIRDGAGASYEQYF.

The gene calls are TRBV9 and TRBJ2-7; tentative D call: TRBD1 (6 bases). The V gene lost 2 bases and the J gene lost 2 bases, with 8 bases spanning the gap. Germline loops: CDR1 SGDLS, CDR2 YYNGEE. This CDR3 spans 13 amino acids. DNA of the CDR3: TGTGCCAGCAGCGTGGACAGTACCTACGAGCAGTACTTC. It is translated as CASSVDSTYEQYF.

V and J are TRBV4-2 and TRBJ1-1; D may be TRBD1 (5 bases). The ends were cut back, 0 bases at V and 4 bases at J, with 15 bases in the middle. Germline V gene data show CDR1 as LGHNA and CDR2 as YNFKEQ. This CDR3 is 16 amino acids long. As DNA, the CDR3 is TGTGCCAGCAGCCAAGATCTCGGCGGGGGTAGCACTGAAGCTTTCTTT. Translation: CASSQDLGGGSTEAFF.

The V gene is TRBV4-2, the J gene TRBJ1-3; D gene ambiguous. The CDR3 length is 17 residues. V was trimmed by 1 base and J by 6 bases, leaving 19 bases between them. Per the germline V gene, CDR1 is LGHNA and CDR2 is YNFKEQ. CDR3 in amino acids: CASSQGENHKVENTIYF. The CDR3 bases are TGTGCCAGCAGCCAAGGTGAGAACCACAAGGTTGAAAACACCATATATTTT.

The CDR3 coding sequence is TGTGCCAACCAGGGGGCCGGTGAAGCTTTCTTT. Translating gives CANQGAGEAFF. The chain carries TRBV7-9 and TRBJ1-1; 8 nucleotides match TRBD1. The CDR3 sequence is 11 residues long. Germline CDR1 and CDR2: SEHNR and FQNEAQ (reference sequence). The trim removed 10 bases at V and 7 bases at J, leaving 5 bases unmatched.

V usage is TRBV6-5 and J usage is TRBJ2-7; D gene unclear. This CDR3 has 12 residues. The germline V gene encodes CDR1 MNHEY and CDR2 SVGAGI. V gave up 0 bases and J gave up 4 bases, with 4 bases separating them. Here the CDR3 DNA reads TGTGCCAGCAGTTACTCCCCGTACGAGCAGTACTTC. This encodes CASSYSPYEQYF.

The V gene is TRBV27, the J gene TRBJ1-2; 9 nucleotides agree with TRBD1. Germline V gene data show CDR1 as MNHEY and CDR2 as SMNVEV (reference sequence). The CDR3 is 17 amino acids. J gave up 4 bases and V 1 base, and 10 bases lay outside the gene matches. The CDR3 region has the DNA TGTGCCAGCAGTTTATTATTACCTGGGACAGGGCTCTATGGCTACACCTTC. This gives the protein CASSLLLPGTGLYGYTF.

The chain joins TRBV5-1 to TRBJ2-7; 9 nucleotides agree with TRBD2. Germline lookup yields CDR1 SGHRS and CDR2 YFSETQ. This CDR3 contains 15 residues. The V and J ends lost 0 bases and 5 bases, in that order; junction bases with no gene match: 6. CDR3 bases: TGCGCCAGCAGCTTGGGGCAGACTAGCGGACACGAGCAGTACTTC. Translated: CASSLGQTSGHEQYF.

The chain recombines TRBV20-1 with TRBJ1-4; 8 positions match TRBD1. The V gene's germline CDR1 is DFQATT and CDR2 SNEGSKA (reference sequence). V was pared by 3 bases and J by 6 bases, with 9 bases of the junction left unmatched. The CDR3 contains 15 residues. The CDR3 bases are TGCAGTGCTAGTAACCCAAGGACAGGGTATGAAAAACTGTTTTTT. This codes for CSASNPRTGYEKLFF.

The chain couples TRBV7-2 to TRBJ1-1; D is ambiguous. Trimming pared 1 base from V and 0 bases from J, leaving 9 bases between. The germline V gene has CDR1 SGHTA and CDR2 FQGNSA. CDR3 length equals 15 residues. CDR3 bases: TGTGCCAGCAGCTTAGTCCCAGGCTTGAACACTGAAGCTTTCTTT. This translates into CASSLVPGLNTEAFF.

The V gene is TRBV29-1, the J gene TRBJ1-2, with 7 bases identical to TRBD1. V shed 1 base and J 7 bases; nucleotides not matched to a gene: 6. The V gene's germline CDR1 is SQVTM and CDR2 ANQGSEA. The CDR3 sequence is 13 residues long. CDR3 amino acids: CSVEVISGGGYTF. CDR3 nucleotide sequence: TGCAGCGTTGAAGTCATCTCAGGGGGTGGCTACACCTTC.

The V call is TRBV5-1, the J call TRBJ2-5; the match to TRBD2 covers 7 bases. The CDR3 consists of 15 residues. V gave up 0 bases and J gave up 8 bases; unmatched junction bases: 10. The germline V gene has CDR1 SGHRS and CDR2 YFSETQ. CDR3 protein: CASSLGASGKVTQYF. The CDR3 nucleotides are TGCGCCAGCAGCTTGGGGGCTAGCGGCAAGGTTACCCAGTACTTC. Full variable domain (outside the CDR3, taken from reference TRBV5-1 and TRBJ2-5): KAGVTQTPRYLIKTRGQQVTLSCSPISGHRSVSWYQQTPGQGLQFLFEYFSETQRNKGNFPGRFSGRQFSNSRSEMNVSTLELGDSALYLCASSLGASGKVTQYFGPGTRLLVL.

The chain couples TRBV4-1 to TRBJ2-7, with D tentatively TRBD2 (5 bases). The V end lost 3 bases, the J end lost 2 bases, and 8 bases lay between the germline ends. CDR1 MGHRA and CDR2 YSYEKL come from the germline V gene. The CDR3 length is 13 residues. The CDR3 loop reads CASSHPSTYEQYF. The CDR3 bases are TGCGCCAGCAGCCATCCTAGCACCTACGAGCAGTACTTC.

V is TRBV10-2 and J is TRBJ2-1; tentative D call: TRBD1 (6 bases). Trimming removed 5 bases from V and 2 bases from J, with 7 bases in between. The CDR3 is 13 residues long. Germline-derived CDR1 and CDR2 are WSHSY and SAAADI. For the CDR3, the DNA is TGCGCCAGCAGTAGGACAGCCTACAATGAGCAGTTCTTC. Its protein product is CASSRTAYNEQFF.

In DNA, the CDR3 is TGTGCCAGCAGTGAAGGGGGGGGTAACACTGAAGCTTTCTTT. Encoded protein: CASSEGGGNTEAFF. This chain joins TRBV2 and TRBJ1-1; the D gene is possibly TRBD1 (5 bases). Trimming removed 1 base from V and 2 bases from J, with 8 bases in between. This CDR3 has 14 amino acids. Germline V CDR1 and CDR2: SNHLY, FYNNEI.

The gene calls are TRBV4-2 and TRBJ2-6; tentatively, D is TRBD2 (6 bases). Germline lookup yields CDR1 LGHNA and CDR2 YNFKEQ. V lost 1 base and J 2 bases, leaving 9 bases between the germline ends. This CDR3 is 16 amino acids long. This CDR3 is CASSQAGVTGANVLTF. CDR3 nucleotides: TGTGCCAGCAGCCAAGCGGGGGTAACTGGGGCCAACGTCCTGACTTTC.

The chain has TRBV4-1 and TRBJ2-2; TRBD2 aligns across 10 bases. Per the germline V gene, CDR1 is MGHRA and CDR2 is YSYEKL. The V segment lost 6 bases and the J segment 0 bases; nucleotides outside the gene matches: 19. This CDR3 has 21 residues. CDR3 DNA sequence: TGCGCCAGCAGGTCGGGAGGACTAGCGGAAACGAAAATACCGAACACCGGGGAGCTGTTTTTT. Residues: CASRSGGLAETKIPNTGELFF.

For this clone: The same CDR3 arises from other DNA sequences in this sample as well. The chain employs TRBV28 and TRBJ2-7; TRBD2 matches 7 bases. V trimming: 5 bases; J trimming: 6 bases; junction bases outside the gene matches: 4. The germline gives CDR1 MDHEN, CDR2 SYDVKM. The CDR3 totals 12 residues. CDR3 residues: CASSPGGGEQYF. In nucleotides, the CDR3 is TGTGCCAGCAGTCCGGGCGGGGGCGAGCAGTACTTC.

This clone is a singleton in its sample. The chain employs TRBV20-1 and TRBJ1-1; D is uncertain. V was pared by 3 bases and J by 8 bases, with 10 bases between. Germline assignment: CDR1 DFQATT and CDR2 SNEGSKA (reference sequence). This CDR3 spans 11 amino acids. CDR3 sequence reads: CSARPQREAFF. CDR3 nucleotides: TGCAGTGCTAGGCCCCAACGAGAAGCTTTCTTT.

The chain has TRBV15 and TRBJ1-5, with D possibly matching TRBD1 (5 bases). Between the trimmed V and J ends, which lost 6 bases and 6 bases, there was a span of 18 bases. The germline V gene encodes CDR1 LNHNV and CDR2 YYDKDF (reference sequence). The CDR3 is 15 residues long. CDR3 in DNA: TGTGCCACCAGACTCTGGTCCGGGGGTCCTCAGCCCCAGCATTTT. Translated: CATRLWSGGPQPQHF.

V is TRBV5-1 and J is TRBJ1-1; D remains unclear. With 7 bases removed from V and 1 base from J, the gap between germline ends came to 11 bases. Germline CDR1 and CDR2: SGHRS and YFSETQ. The CDR3 has 13 residues. CDR3 in amino acids: CASSGVGNTEAFF. The DNA for the CDR3 is TGCGCCAGCTCCGGGGTGGGGAACACTGAAGCTTTCTTT.

The chain combines TRBV4-3 with TRBJ2-7; D is ambiguous. From germline, CDR1 is LGHNA and CDR2 YSLEER. V was shortened by 0 bases and J by 8 bases, with 11 bases between the two germline ends. CDR3 length equals 13 residues. The chain's CDR3 is CASSQESSRKQYF. In DNA, the CDR3 is TGCGCCAGCAGCCAAGAAAGTTCACGGAAGCAGTACTTC.

V and J are TRBV24-1 and TRBJ1-4; D gene uncertain. The V gene's germline CDR1 is KGHDR and CDR2 SFDVKD. The CDR3 consists of 14 residues. V lost 5 bases and J 7 bases, leaving 13 bases between the germline ends. This CDR3 is CATSAPGWGEKLFF. As DNA, the CDR3 is TGTGCCACCAGTGCCCCTGGTTGGGGTGAAAAACTGTTTTTT.

The gene calls are TRBV5-4 and TRBJ2-7, with 9 nucleotides matching TRBD1. Germline CDR1 and CDR2: SGHNT and YYREEE (reference sequence). Trimming cost V 5 bases and J 2 bases; bases outside gene matches: 5. This CDR3 spans 14 amino acids. Here the CDR3 DNA reads TGTGCCAGCAGTCGGACAGGGGTAGCCTACGAGCAGTACTTC. Its protein is CASSRTGVAYEQYF.

This clone was recorded only once. The chain combines TRBV7-6 with TRBJ2-1; D unclear. This CDR3 spans 12 amino acids. The V gene lost 3 bases and the J gene lost 5 bases, with 5 bases spanning the gap. Per the germline V gene, CDR1 is SGHVS and CDR2 is FNYEAQ. The CDR3 protein is CASSFLNNEQFF. DNA of the CDR3: TGTGCCAGCAGCTTCCTGAACAATGAGCAGTTCTTC.

This chain uses TRBV13 with TRBJ1-2; TRBD1 is a possible D gene (5 bases). The CDR3 loop spans 14 amino acids. In germline, CDR1 is PRHDT, CDR2 FYEKMQ (reference sequence). V lost 2 bases, J lost 2 bases, and 9 bases lay in between. CDR3 DNA: TGTGCCAGCAGCTTACTCAGGGCGAACTATGGCTACACCTTC. Translated: CASSLLRANYGYTF.

The V call is TRBV5-4, the J call TRBJ1-2; 11 nucleotides line up with TRBD1. The CDR3 consists of 18 residues. Germline-derived CDR1 and CDR2 are SGHNT and YYREEE (reference sequence). The ends lost 4 bases at V and 5 bases at J; junction bases unmatched: 16. CDR3 sequence reads: CASSPTGTGGRQSYGYTF. As DNA, the CDR3 is TGTGCCAGCAGCCCGACTGGGACAGGGGGTAGGCAAAGTTATGGCTACACCTTC.

CDR3 residues: CASSPAGNAYEQYF. In DNA form, the CDR3 reads TGCGCCAGCAGCCCGGCCGGGAACGCCTACGAGCAGTACTTC. The gene calls are TRBV5-1 and TRBJ2-7; D perhaps matches TRBD2 (5 bases). Trimming took off 4 bases at V and 2 bases at J, with 13 bases between the two ends. Germline V gene data show CDR1 as SGHRS and CDR2 as YFSETQ. This CDR3 spans 14 amino acids.

The chain has TRBV29-1 and TRBJ1-1; the D is unclear. The V end was cut by 2 bases, the J end by 0 bases, with 10 bases between. Germline CDR1 is SQVTM and CDR2 is ANQGSEA. This CDR3 comprises 14 residues. The CDR3 DNA reads TGCAGCGTTGAAATGGAGGGAATGAACACTGAAGCTTTCTTT. Protein sequence: CSVEMEGMNTEAFF. The full variable domain, in which reference TRBV29-1 and TRBJ1-1 provide the parts outside the CDR3, is SAVISQKPSRDICQRGTSLTIQCQVDSQVTMMFWYRQQPGQSLTLIATANQGSEATYESGFVIDKFPISRPNLTFSTLTVSNMSPEDSSIYLCSVEMEGMNTEAFFGQGTRLTVV.

The CDR3 DNA reads TGTGCCAGCAGTGGGGGCCGAGGGACAAGCTCTGGGGCCAACGTCCTGACTTTC. It codes for CASSGGRGTSSGANVLTF. The chain is built from TRBV6-1 and TRBJ2-6, with a possible D match to TRBD1 (6 bases). Germline CDR1 reads MNHNS; CDR2 reads SASEGT. V dropped 4 bases and J dropped 0 bases, with 16 bases sitting between them. The CDR3 runs to 18 residues.

The chain joins TRBV7-2 to TRBJ2-5, with 8 bases aligning to TRBD1. CDR3 length: 13 amino acids. The V and J ends lost 3 bases and 5 bases, in that order; junction bases with no gene match: 2. CDR1 is SGHTA and CDR2 is FQGNSA in the germline V gene. Here the CDR3 reads CASSFGQGETQYF. The CDR3 nucleotides read TGTGCCAGCAGCTTTGGACAGGGCGAGACCCAGTACTTC.